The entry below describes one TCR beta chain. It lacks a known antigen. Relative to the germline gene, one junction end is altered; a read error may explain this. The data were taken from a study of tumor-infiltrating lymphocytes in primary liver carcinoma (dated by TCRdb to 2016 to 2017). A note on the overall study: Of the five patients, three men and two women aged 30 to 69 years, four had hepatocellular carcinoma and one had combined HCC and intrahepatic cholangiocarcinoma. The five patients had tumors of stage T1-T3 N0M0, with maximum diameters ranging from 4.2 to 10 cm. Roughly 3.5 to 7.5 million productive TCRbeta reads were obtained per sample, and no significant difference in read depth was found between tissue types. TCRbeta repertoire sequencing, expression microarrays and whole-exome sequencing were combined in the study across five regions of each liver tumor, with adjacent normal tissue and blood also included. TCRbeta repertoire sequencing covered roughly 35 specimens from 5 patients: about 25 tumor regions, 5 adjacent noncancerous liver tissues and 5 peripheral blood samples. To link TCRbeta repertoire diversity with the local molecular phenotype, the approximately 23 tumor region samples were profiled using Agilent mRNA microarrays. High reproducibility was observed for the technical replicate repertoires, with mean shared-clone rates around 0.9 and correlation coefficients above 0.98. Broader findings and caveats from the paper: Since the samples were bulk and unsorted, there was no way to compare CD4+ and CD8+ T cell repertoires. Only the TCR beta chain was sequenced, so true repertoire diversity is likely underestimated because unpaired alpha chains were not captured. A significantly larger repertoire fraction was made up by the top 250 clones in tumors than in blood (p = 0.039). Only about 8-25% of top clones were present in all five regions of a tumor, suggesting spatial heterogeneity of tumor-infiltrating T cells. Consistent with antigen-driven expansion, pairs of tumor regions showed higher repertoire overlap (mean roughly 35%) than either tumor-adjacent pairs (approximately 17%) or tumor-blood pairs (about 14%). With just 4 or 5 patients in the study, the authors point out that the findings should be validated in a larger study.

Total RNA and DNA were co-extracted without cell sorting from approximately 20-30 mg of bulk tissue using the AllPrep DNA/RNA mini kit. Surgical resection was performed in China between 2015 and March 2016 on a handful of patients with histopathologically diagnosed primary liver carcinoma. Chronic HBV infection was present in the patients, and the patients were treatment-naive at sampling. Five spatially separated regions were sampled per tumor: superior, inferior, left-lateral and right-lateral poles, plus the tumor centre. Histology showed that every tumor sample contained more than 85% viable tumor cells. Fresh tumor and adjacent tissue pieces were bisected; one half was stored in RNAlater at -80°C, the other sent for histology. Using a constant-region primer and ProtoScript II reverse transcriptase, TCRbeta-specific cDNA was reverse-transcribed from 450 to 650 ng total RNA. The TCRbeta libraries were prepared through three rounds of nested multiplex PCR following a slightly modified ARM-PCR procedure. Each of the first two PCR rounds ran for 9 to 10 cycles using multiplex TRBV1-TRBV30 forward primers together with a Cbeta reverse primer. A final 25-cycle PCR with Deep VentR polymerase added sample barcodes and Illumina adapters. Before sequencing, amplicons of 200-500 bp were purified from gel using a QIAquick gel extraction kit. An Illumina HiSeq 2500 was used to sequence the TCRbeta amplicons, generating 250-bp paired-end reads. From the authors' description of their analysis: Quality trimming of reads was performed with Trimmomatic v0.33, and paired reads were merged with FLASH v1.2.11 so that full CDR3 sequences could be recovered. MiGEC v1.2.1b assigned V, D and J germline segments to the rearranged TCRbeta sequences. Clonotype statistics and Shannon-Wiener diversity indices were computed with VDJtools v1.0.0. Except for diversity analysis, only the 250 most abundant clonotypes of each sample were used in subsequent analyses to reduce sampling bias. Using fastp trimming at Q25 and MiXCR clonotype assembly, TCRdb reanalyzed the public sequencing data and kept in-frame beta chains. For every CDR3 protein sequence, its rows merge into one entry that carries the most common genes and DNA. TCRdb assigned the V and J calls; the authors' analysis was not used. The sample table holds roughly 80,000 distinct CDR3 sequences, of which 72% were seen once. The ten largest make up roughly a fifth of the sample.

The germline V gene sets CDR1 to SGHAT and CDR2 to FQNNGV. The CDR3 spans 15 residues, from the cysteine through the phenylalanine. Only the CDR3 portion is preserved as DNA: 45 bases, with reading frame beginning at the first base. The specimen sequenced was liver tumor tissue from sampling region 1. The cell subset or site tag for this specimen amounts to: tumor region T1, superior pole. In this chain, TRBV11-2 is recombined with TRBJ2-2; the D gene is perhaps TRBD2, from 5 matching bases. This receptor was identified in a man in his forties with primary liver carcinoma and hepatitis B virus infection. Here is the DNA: TGTGCCAGTAGCTTGGCGACTTCGAACACCGGGGAGTTGTTTTTT. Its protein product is CASSLATSNTGELFF. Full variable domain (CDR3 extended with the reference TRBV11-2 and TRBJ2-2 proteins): EAGVAQSPRYKIIEKRQSVAFWCNPISGHATLYWYQQILGQGPKLLIQFQNNGVVDDSQLPKDRFSAERLKGVDSTLKIQPAKLEDSAVYLCASSLATSNTGELFFGEGSRLTVL.